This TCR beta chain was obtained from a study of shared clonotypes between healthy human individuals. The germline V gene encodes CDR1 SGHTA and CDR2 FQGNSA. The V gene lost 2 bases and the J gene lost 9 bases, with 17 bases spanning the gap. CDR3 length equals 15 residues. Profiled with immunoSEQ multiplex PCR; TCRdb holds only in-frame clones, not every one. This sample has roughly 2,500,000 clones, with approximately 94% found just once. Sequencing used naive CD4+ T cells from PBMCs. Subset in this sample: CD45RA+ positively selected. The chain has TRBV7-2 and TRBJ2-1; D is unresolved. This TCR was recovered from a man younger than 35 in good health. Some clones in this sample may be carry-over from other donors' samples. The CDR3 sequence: CASSLIFWGSGEQFF. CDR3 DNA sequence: TGTGCCAGCAGCTTAATATTCTGGGGTAGTGGTGAGCAGTTCTTC.